In its sample, the clone carrying this T cell receptor (beta chain) was seen once. Its specificity is unknown. This CDR3 has 13 residues. CDR1 and CDR2 from the germline V gene are WNHNN and SYGVQD (reference sequence). V gave up 6 bases and J gave up 6 bases, with 15 bases separating them. This entry is derived from a study of shared clonotypes between healthy human individuals. Findings and caveats of the study: The rarefaction results pointed to incomplete sorted-subset sequencing despite large depth.

The authors ran the assay at deep level. Sorted-subset replicate PCRs used 200 ng DNA, tens of thousands of T cell genomes. The authors' processing: ImmunoSEQ sequences covered only the junction and lacked quality scores; filtering therefore differed. Assay used: immunoSEQ multiplex PCR; TCRdb lists only in-frame clones, some missing. V, J and clone size were drawn from that table, and D and trimming were deduced from the DNA. Among more than 1,200,000 clones listed, 98% to 99% were seen once. The sequenced sample consisted of naive CD4+ T cells sorted from blood. The subset denotes: CD45RA+ positively selected. The source is a man aged 25-45 years in good health. The genes are TRBV10-1 and TRBJ2-7; D call uncertain. CDR3 DNA sequence: TGCGCCAGCAGACCCTCTCCCGGATCCGAGCAGTACTTC. Its translation: CASRPSPGSEQYF.